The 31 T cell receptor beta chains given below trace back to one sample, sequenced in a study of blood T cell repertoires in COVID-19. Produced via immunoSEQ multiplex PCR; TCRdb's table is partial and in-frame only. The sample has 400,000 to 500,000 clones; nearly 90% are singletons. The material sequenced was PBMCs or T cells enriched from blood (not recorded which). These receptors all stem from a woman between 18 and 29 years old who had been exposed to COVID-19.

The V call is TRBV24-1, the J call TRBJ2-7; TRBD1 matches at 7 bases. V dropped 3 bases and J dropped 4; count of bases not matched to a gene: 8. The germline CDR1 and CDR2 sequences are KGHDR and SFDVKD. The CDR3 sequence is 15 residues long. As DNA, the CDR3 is TGTGCCACCAGTGATAGGGACAGTGGTGGGTACGAGCAGTACTTC. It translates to CATSDRDSGGYEQYF.

This chain's CDR3 is CASSQARTANYGYTF. Written as DNA, the CDR3 is TGCGCCAGCAGCCAAGCTCGGACAGCTAACTATGGCTACACCTTC. This chain links TRBV4-1 with TRBJ1-2; possibly TRBD1 for D (6 bases). The germline V gene has CDR1 MGHRA and CDR2 YSYEKL. CDR3 length equals 15 residues. The V end lost 1 base, the J end lost 0 bases, and 9 bases lay between the germline ends.

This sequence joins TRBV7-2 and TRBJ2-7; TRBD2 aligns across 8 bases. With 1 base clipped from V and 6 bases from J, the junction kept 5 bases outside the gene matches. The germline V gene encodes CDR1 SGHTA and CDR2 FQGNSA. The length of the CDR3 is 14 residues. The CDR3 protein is CASSLVAGTGEQYF. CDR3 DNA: TGTGCCAGCAGCTTAGTAGCGGGGACGGGCGAGCAGTACTTC.

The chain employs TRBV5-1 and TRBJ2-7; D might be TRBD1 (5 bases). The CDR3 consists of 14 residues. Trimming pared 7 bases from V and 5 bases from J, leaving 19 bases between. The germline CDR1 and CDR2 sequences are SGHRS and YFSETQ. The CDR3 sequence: CASSLRQGANEQYF. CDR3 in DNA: TGCGCCAGCTCCCTCCGCCAGGGTGCTAACGAGCAGTACTTC.

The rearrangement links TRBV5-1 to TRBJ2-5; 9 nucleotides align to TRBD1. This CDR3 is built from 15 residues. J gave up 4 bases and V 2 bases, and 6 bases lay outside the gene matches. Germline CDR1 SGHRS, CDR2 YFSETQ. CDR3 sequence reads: CASSFDGTGRETQYF. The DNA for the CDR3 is TGCGCCAGCAGCTTTGACGGGACAGGGAGAGAGACCCAGTACTTC.

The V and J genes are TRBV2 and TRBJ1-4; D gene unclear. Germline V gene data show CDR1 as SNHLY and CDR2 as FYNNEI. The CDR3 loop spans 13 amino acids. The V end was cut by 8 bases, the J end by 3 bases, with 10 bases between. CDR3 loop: CASGRGPNEKLFF. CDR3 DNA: TGTGCCAGCGGCAGAGGGCCTAATGAAAAACTGTTTTTT.

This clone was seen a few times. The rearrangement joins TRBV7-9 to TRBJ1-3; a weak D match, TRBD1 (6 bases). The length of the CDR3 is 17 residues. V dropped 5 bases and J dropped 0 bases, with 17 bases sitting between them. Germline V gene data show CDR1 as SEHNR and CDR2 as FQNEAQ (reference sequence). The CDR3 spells CASSKRTAYLSGNTIYF. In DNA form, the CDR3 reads TGTGCCAGCAGCAAGCGGACAGCTTACCTCTCTGGAAACACCATATATTTT.

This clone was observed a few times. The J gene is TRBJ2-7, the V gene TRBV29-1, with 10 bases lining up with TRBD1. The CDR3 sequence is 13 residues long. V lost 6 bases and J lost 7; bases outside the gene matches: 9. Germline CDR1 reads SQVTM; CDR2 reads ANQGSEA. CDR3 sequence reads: CSVRGTGVWEQYF. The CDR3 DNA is TGCAGCGTGCGGGGGACAGGGGTGTGGGAGCAGTACTTC.

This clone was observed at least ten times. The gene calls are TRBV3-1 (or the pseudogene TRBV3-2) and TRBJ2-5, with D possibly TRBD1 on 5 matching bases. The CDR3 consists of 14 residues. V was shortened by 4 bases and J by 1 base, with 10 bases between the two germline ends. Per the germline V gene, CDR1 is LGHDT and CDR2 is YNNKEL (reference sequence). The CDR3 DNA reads TGTGCCAGCAGCCTGGGGCCACTCCAAGAGACCCAGTACTTC. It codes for CASSLGPLQETQYF.

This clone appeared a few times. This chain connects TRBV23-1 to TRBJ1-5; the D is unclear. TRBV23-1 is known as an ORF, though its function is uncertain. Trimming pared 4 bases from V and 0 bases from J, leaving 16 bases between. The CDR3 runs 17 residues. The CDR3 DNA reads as TGCGCCAGCAGTCGCGGTGCAGAGGGATATAGCAATCAGCCCCAGCATTTT. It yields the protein CASSRGAEGYSNQPQHF.

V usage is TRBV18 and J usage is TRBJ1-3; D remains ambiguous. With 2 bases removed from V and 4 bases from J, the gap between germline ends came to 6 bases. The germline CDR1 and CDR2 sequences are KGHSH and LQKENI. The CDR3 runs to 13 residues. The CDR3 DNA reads TGTGCCAGCTCACCATCGGGGGGAAACACCATATATTTT. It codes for CASSPSGGNTIYF.

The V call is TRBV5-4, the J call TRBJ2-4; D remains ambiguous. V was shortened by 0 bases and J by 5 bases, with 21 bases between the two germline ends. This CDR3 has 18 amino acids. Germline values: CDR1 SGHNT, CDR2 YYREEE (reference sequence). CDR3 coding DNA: TGTGCCAGCAGCTTGGTGGGCAGGAACCTCAAGGATGAAAACATTCAGTACTTC. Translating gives CASSLVGRNLKDENIQYF.

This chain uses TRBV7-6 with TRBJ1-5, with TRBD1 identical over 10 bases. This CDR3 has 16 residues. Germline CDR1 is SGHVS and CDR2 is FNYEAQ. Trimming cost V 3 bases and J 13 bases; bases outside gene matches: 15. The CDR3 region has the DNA TGTGCCAGCAGCTTTTCGCCCGGGACAGGGGAAGGGAAGCAGCATTTT. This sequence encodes CASSFSPGTGEGKQHF.

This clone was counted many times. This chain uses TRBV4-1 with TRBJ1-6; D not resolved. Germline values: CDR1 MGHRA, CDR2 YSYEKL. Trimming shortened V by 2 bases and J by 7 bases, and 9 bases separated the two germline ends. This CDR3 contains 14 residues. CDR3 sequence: CASSQLEQNSPLHF. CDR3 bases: TGCGCCAGCAGCCAATTGGAGCAGAATTCACCCCTCCACTTT.

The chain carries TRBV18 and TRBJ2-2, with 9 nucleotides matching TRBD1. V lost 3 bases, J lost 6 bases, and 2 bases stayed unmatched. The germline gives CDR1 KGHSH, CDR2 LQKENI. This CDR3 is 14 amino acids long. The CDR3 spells CASSPGQGAGELFF. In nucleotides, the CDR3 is TGTGCCAGCTCACCGGGACAGGGCGCCGGGGAGCTGTTTTTT.

CDR3 residues: CASCATRGPQGDIQYF. The CDR3 nucleotides read TGCGCCAGCTGCGCGACACGGGGCCCCCAGGGGGACATTCAGTACTTC. This sequence joins TRBV5-1 and TRBJ2-4; 7 bases are shared with TRBD1. The CDR3 is 16 residues long. J was trimmed by 8 bases and V by 7 bases; bases with no gene match: 18. Germline CDR1 SGHRS, CDR2 YFSETQ.

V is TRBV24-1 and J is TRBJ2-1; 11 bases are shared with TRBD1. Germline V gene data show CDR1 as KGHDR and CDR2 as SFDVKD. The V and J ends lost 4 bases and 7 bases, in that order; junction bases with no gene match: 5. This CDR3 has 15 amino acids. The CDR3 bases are TGTGCCACCAGTGAAGGACAGGGGGCGAGGAATGAGCAGTTCTTC. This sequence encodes CATSEGQGARNEQFF.

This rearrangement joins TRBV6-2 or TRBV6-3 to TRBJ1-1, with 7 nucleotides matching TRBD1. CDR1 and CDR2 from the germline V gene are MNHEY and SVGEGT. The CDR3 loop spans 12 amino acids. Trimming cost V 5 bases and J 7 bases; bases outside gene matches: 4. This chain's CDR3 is CASSRTGIEAFF. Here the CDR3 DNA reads TGTGCCAGCAGTCGGACAGGAATTGAAGCTTTCTTT.

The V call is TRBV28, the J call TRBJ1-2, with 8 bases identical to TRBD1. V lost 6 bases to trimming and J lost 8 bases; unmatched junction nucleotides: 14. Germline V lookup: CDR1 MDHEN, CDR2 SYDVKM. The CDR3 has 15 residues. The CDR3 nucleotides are TGTGCCAGCAGAGAAAGACAGGGGCCACGGGGAGGCTACACCTTC. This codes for CASRERQGPRGGYTF.

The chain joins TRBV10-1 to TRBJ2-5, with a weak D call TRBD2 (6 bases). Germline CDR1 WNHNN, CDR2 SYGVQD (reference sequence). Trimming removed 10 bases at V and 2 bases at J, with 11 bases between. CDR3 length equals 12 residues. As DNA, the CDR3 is TGCGCCAACGGGCGGGATCAAGAGACCCAGTACTTC. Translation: CANGRDQETQYF.

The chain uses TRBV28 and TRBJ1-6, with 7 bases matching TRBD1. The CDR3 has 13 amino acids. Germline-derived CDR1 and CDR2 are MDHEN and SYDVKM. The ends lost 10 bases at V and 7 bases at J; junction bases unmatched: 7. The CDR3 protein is CATYRDRNSPLHF. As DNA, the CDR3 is TGTGCCACTTACCGGGACAGAAATTCACCCCTCCACTTT.

This CDR3 is CASRQSPIRQASYNEQFF. The CDR3 DNA follows: TGTGCCAGCAGACAATCTCCTATCCGACAGGCCTCCTACAATGAGCAGTTCTTC. The rearrangement joins TRBV27 to TRBJ2-1, with TRBD1 as a possible D gene (6 bases). The CDR3 is 18 amino acids. Trimming took off 6 bases at V and 0 bases at J, with 21 bases between the two ends. The germline V gene encodes CDR1 MNHEY and CDR2 SMNVEV (reference sequence).

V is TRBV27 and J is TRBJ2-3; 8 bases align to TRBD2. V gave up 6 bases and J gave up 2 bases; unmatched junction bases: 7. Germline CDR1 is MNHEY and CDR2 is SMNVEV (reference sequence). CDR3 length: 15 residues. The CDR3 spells CASRDKRGFTDTQYF. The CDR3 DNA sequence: TGTGCCAGCAGGGATAAGCGGGGGTTCACAGATACGCAGTATTTT.

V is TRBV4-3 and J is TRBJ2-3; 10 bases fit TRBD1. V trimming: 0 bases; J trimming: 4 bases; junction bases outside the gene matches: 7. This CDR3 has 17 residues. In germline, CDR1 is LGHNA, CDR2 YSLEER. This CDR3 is CASSQDRQGAFADTQYF. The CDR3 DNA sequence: TGCGCCAGCAGCCAAGATCGACAGGGGGCGTTTGCAGATACGCAGTATTTT.

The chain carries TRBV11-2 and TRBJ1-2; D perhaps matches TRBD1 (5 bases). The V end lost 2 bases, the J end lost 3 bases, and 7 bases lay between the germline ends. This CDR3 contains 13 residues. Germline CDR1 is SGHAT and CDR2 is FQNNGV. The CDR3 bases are TGTGCCAGCAGCTTAAGCAGGGACTATGGCTACACCTTC. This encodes CASSLSRDYGYTF.

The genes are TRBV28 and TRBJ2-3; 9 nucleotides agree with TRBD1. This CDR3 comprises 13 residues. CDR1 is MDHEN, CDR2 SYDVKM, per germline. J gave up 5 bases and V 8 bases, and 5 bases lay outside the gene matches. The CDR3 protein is CASVDRGLDTQYF. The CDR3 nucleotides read TGTGCCAGCGTGGACAGGGGTTTAGATACGCAGTATTTT. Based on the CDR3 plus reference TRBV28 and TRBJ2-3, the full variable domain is DVKVTQSSRYLVKRTGEKVFLECVQDMDHENMFWYRQDPGLGLRLIYFSYDVKMKEKGDIPEGYSVSREKKERFSLILESASTNQTSMYLCASVDRGLDTQYFGPGTRLTVL.

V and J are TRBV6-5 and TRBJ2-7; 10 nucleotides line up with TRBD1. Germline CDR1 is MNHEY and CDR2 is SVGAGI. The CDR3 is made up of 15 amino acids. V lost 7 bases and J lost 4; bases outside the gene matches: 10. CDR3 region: CASTYGTGATYEQYF. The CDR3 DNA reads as TGTGCCAGCACCTACGGGACAGGGGCCACGTACGAGCAGTACTTC.

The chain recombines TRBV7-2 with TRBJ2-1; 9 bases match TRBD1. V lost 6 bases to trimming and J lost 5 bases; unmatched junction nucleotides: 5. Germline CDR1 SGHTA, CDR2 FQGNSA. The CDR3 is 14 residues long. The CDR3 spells CASRRTGENNEQFF. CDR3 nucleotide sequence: TGTGCCAGCAGACGGACAGGGGAGAACAATGAGCAGTTCTTC.

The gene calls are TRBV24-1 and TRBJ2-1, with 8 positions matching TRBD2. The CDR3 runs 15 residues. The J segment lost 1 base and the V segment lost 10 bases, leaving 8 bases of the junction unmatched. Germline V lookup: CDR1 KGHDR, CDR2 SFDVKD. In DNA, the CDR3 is TGTGCCACAACCGCGGGAGGAGCGTCCTACAATGAGCAGTTCTTC. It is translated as CATTAGGASYNEQFF.

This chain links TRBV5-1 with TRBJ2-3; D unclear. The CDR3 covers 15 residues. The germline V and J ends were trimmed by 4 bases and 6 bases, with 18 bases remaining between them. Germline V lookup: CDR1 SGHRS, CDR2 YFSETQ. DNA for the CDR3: TGCGCCAGCAGCCAGGCGTACGTTCAGACGGATACGCAGTATTTT. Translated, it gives CASSQAYVQTDTQYF.

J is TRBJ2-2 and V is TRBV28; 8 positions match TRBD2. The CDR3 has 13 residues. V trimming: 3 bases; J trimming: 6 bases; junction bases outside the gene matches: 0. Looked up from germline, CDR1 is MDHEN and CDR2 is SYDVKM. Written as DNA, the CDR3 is TGTGCCAGCAGTTTGCGGGGGGCCGGGGAGCTGTTTTTT. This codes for CASSLRGAGELFF.